This TCR beta chain was recorded in a study of blood T cell repertoires in COVID-19. Overall study context: Both acute and convalescent COVID-19 samples were obtained from the United States, Italy and Spain.

As originally analysed: Reference gene primers were amplified, and this amplification served to estimate nucleated cell counts. The protocol was immunoSEQ multiplex PCR, while the TCRdb copy is restricted to in-frame clones and leaves out a portion. V and J calls and clone size follow that table, whereas D and trimming were derived from the DNA. The sample carries roughly 280,000 clones, roughly 87% recorded once. Germline V lookup: CDR1 SGHVS, CDR2 FQNEAQ. Losses at the gene ends were 2 bases for V and 2 bases for J; bases not matched to a gene: 7. CDR3 length: 17 amino acids. V gene TRBV7-8 combines with J gene TRBJ2-3; 10 nucleotides agree with TRBD2. Input material: peripheral blood. The sequence was collected from a woman between 50 and 59 years old who had recovered from COVID-19. The CDR3 DNA is TGTGCCAGCAGCTTAAGGGCTAGCGGGGGCCCCACAGATACGCAGTATTTT. This sequence encodes CASSLRASGGPTDTQYF.